The rows below give T cell receptor beta chains drawn from one sample of a study of blood T cell repertoires in COVID-19. This table comes from immunoSEQ multiplex PCR, and its TCRdb copy is limited to in-frame clones, with some not included. Of under 350,000 clones listed, approximately 86% were seen once; the top ten hold approximately 4.6%. Sequencing was performed on PBMCs or T cells enriched from blood (not recorded which). These receptors originate from a woman aged 40 to 50 with acute COVID-19. Each CDR3 is given with its conserved first and last residue. Each record gives: V gene, J gene, D gene, clone size, CDR3 DNA, CDR3 protein. The D gene is left open where the match is weak. Clone size is not always given. Where it is, it says once, few, many or a class for expanded clones.

V: TRBV3-1/TRBV3-2
J: TRBJ1-1
D: -
size: -
DNA: TGTGCCAGCAGCCAAGAAGGTGCGGGGGCCACTGAAGCTTTCTTT
CDR3: CASSQEGAGATEAFF

V: TRBV28
J: TRBJ1-2
D: TRBD1
size: -
DNA: TGTGCCAGCAGTTTCTCGACAGGGCGGGGCTACACCTTC
CDR3: CASSFSTGRGYTF

V: TRBV5-1
J: TRBJ1-3
D: -
size: -
DNA: TGCGCCAGCAGTCCAGGGGATGGAAACACCATATATTTT
CDR3: CASSPGDGNTIYF

V: TRBV4-2
J: TRBJ2-2
D: TRBD2
size: -
DNA: TGTGCCAGCAGCCCGTCCCGGGGGGACACCGGGGAGCTGTTTTTT
CDR3: CASSPSRGDTGELFF

V: TRBV7-3
J: TRBJ2-1
D: -
size: -
DNA: TGTGCCAGCAGCATAGGACAGAACAATGAGCAGTTCTTC
CDR3: CASSIGQNNEQFF

V: TRBV5-1
J: TRBJ2-1
D: TRBD1
size: -
DNA: TGCGCCAGCAGCTCTACAGGGGATGAGCAGTTCTTC
CDR3: CASSSTGDEQFF

V: TRBV4-2
J: TRBJ2-7
D: TRBD2
size: -
DNA: TGTGCCAGCAGCCGCGATACCGGGACTAGTGTCTACGAGCAGTACTTC
CDR3: CASSRDTGTSVYEQYF

V: TRBV28
J: TRBJ2-7
D: TRBD1
size: -
DNA: TGTGCCAGCAGGTTGACAGGGAGAGAGCAGTACTTC
CDR3: CASRLTGREQYF

V: TRBV18
J: TRBJ2-2
D: -
size: once
DNA: TGTGCCAGCTCACCACGGGGGCGCGACACCGGGGAGCTGTTTTTT
CDR3: CASSPRGRDTGELFF

V: TRBV7-6
J: TRBJ2-3
D: -
size: -
DNA: TGTGCCAGCAGCTTAGCGGGGCGGGACAGTTTATGGGCAGATACGCAGTATTTT
CDR3: CASSLAGRDSLWADTQYF

V: TRBV9
J: TRBJ2-2
D: TRBD1
size: -
DNA: TGTGCCAGCAACCGACAGGGGGACACCGGGGAGCTGTTTTTT
CDR3: CASNRQGDTGELFF

V: TRBV4-3
J: TRBJ2-7
D: -
size: -
DNA: TGCGCCAGCAGCCAAGAAGGCCGGGACTCCTACGAGCAGTACTTC
CDR3: CASSQEGRDSYEQYF

V: TRBV19
J: TRBJ2-1
D: -
size: -
DNA: TGTGCCACGCACCACCTTAGCGACCGAACCTATTCTAATGAGCAGTTCTTC
CDR3: CATHHLSDRTYSNEQFF

V: TRBV18
J: TRBJ2-1
D: -
size: few
DNA: TGTGCCAGCTCACCCGGTATTATAGCAGGGGGGAATGAGCAGTTCTTC
CDR3: CASSPGIIAGGNEQFF

V: TRBV9
J: TRBJ2-1
D: -
size: -
DNA: TGTGCCAGCACCGCAATCGGGCAGGGAGGAAACAATGAGCAGTTCTTC
CDR3: CASTAIGQGGNNEQFF

V: TRBV5-6
J: TRBJ1-3
D: -
size: -
DNA: TGTGCCAGCAGCTCGCGGAATCTAGGCGGAAACACCATATATTTT
CDR3: CASSSRNLGGNTIYF

V: TRBV9
J: TRBJ1-1
D: -
size: -
DNA: TGTGCCAGCAGCGTAGTAGGGGGGGCCACTGAAGCTTTCTTT
CDR3: CASSVVGGATEAFF

V: TRBV9
J: TRBJ1-1
D: TRBD1
size: -
DNA: TGTGCCAGCAGCAACCAAACCGGGACAGGGCTCCCGAACACTGAAGCTTTCTTT
CDR3: CASSNQTGTGLPNTEAFF

V: TRBV9
J: TRBJ2-5
D: TRBD2
size: -
DNA: TGTGCCAGCAGCGTAGGGGGTAGCGGGTTTCAAGAGACCCAGTACTTC
CDR3: CASSVGGSGFQETQYF

V: TRBV18
J: TRBJ1-2
D: -
size: -
DNA: TGTGCCAGCTCACCTGCTGCTAATCTCTTCCCGAATGGCTACACCTTC
CDR3: CASSPAANLFPNGYTF

V: TRBV6-2/TRBV6-3
J: TRBJ2-3
D: TRBD2
size: few
DNA: TGTGCCAGCAGCCGATTAACTAGCGGGAGGGCCGCAGGCACAGATACGCAGTATTTT
CDR3: CASSRLTSGRAAGTDTQYF

V: TRBV19
J: TRBJ2-6
D: TRBD1
size: -
DNA: TGTGCCAGTAGTAGGATGGGTGGGACAGGGTACTCTGGGGCCAACGTCCTGACTTTC
CDR3: CASSRMGGTGYSGANVLTF

V: TRBV4-3
J: TRBJ1-2
D: -
size: -
DNA: TGCGCCAGCAGCCTCGATGTTAGGCAGGGGACCTATGGCTACACCTTC
CDR3: CASSLDVRQGTYGYTF

V: TRBV27
J: TRBJ2-6
D: TRBD1
size: -
DNA: TGTGCCAGCAGAGGGACAGGGAAGAAGGCTGGGGCCAACGTCCTGACTTTC
CDR3: CASRGTGKKAGANVLTF

V: TRBV7-8
J: TRBJ2-1
D: TRBD2
size: -
DNA: TGTGCCAGCAGCCGAGGAGCGGGGGTATACAATGAGCAGTTCTTC
CDR3: CASSRGAGVYNEQFF

V: TRBV12-5
J: TRBJ2-3
D: -
size: -
DNA: TGTGCTAGTGGTTCACCTGGGCCTAGCTCAGATACGCAGTATTTT
CDR3: CASGSPGPSSDTQYF

V: TRBV29-1
J: TRBJ2-1
D: TRBD1
size: few
DNA: TGCAGCGCTGTGGACAGGGAGCCCTACAATGAGCAGTTCTTC
CDR3: CSAVDREPYNEQFF

V: TRBV3-1/TRBV3-2
J: TRBJ2-7
D: TRBD1
size: -
DNA: TGTGCCAGCAGCCGCCCCGGGACAGGGGGCAGGTACGAGCAGTACTTC
CDR3: CASSRPGTGGRYEQYF

V: TRBV4-2
J: TRBJ1-5
D: -
size: -
DNA: TGTGCCAGCAGCCAAGATTGGCAGTATAGCAATCAGCCCCAGCATTTT
CDR3: CASSQDWQYSNQPQHF

V: TRBV19
J: TRBJ1-2
D: TRBD1
size: -
DNA: TGTGCCAGTAGTGTTTCCGGGACAGGTGGGGTAGGTGGCTACACCTTC
CDR3: CASSVSGTGGVGGYTF

V: TRBV6-5
J: TRBJ1-2
D: -
size: few
DNA: TGTGCCAGCAGTTACGAAAATACAGGGTATGGCTACACCTTC
CDR3: CASSYENTGYGYTF

V: TRBV2
J: TRBJ1-1
D: TRBD1
size: -
DNA: TGTGCCAGCAGATGGGACAGGGGGATGAACACTGAAGCTTTCTTT
CDR3: CASRWDRGMNTEAFF

V: TRBV7-2
J: TRBJ1-1
D: -
size: -
DNA: TGTGCCAGCAGCCTCCTTGGGGCAAATACTGAAGCTTTCTTT
CDR3: CASSLLGANTEAFF

V: TRBV2
J: TRBJ2-1
D: TRBD2
size: -
DNA: TGTGCCAGCACCCCTTCTGATAGCGGGGGTCAGTTCTTC
CDR3: CASTPSDSGGQFF

V: TRBV6-5
J: TRBJ2-3
D: -
size: -
DNA: TGTGCCAGCCCAGAAGATACGCAGTATTTT
CDR3: CASPEDTQYF

V: TRBV11-1
J: TRBJ1-1
D: -
size: -
DNA: TGTGCCAGCAGCTCCTACATAGAAGGACAGAAGGAAGCTTTCTTT
CDR3: CASSSYIEGQKEAFF

V: TRBV4-3
J: TRBJ1-1
D: -
size: -
DNA: TGCGCCAGCAGCCAAGAGCCCAGGGCGAACACTGAAGCTTTCTTT
CDR3: CASSQEPRANTEAFF

V: TRBV19
J: TRBJ2-3
D: TRBD2
size: few
DNA: TGTGCCAGTAGGAGGTCCCTAGGAGCGGGGGGGAGAGATACGCAGTATTTT
CDR3: CASRRSLGAGGRDTQYF

V: TRBV6-6
J: TRBJ1-3
D: TRBD1
size: -
DNA: TGTGCCAGCAGTCTCGGGACAGCCCTTCGATCTGGGAACACCATATATTTT
CDR3: CASSLGTALRSGNTIYF

V: TRBV27
J: TRBJ1-5
D: -
size: -
DNA: TGTGCCAGCAGTCGGGGGGTGGATAGCAATCAGCCCCAGCATTTT
CDR3: CASSRGVDSNQPQHF

V: TRBV7-3
J: TRBJ2-3
D: TRBD1
size: once
DNA: TGTGCCAGCAGCCAACCGGGACAGGGTATCCCAGATACGCAGTATTTT
CDR3: CASSQPGQGIPDTQYF

V: TRBV5-1
J: TRBJ2-3
D: TRBD1
size: -
DNA: TGCGCCAGCAGCCCGAATCGCGGGACAGGGGGTGCAGATACGCAGTATTTT
CDR3: CASSPNRGTGGADTQYF

V: TRBV4-2
J: TRBJ1-1
D: -
size: -
DNA: TGTGCCAGCCCTGGCGGGGGGTCAACTTTCTTT
CDR3: CASPGGGSTFF

V: TRBV11-2
J: TRBJ2-5
D: TRBD2
size: -
DNA: TGTGCCAGCAGCTTGGGGGGGAAAGAGACCCAGTACTTC
CDR3: CASSLGGKETQYF

V: TRBV29-1
J: TRBJ2-3
D: -
size: -
DNA: TGCAGCCACCCCACCCGAGGGACAACTAGCACAGATACGCAGTATTTT
CDR3: CSHPTRGTTSTDTQYF

V: TRBV5-4
J: TRBJ1-4
D: TRBD1
size: -
DNA: TGTGCCAGCAGCAGGGGGCAGACTAATGAAAAACTGTTTTTT
CDR3: CASSRGQTNEKLFF

V: TRBV27
J: TRBJ2-3
D: -
size: -
DNA: TGTGCCAGCAGTAGACTTTCCACCGGGACAGATACGCAGTATTTT
CDR3: CASSRLSTGTDTQYF

V: TRBV10-3
J: TRBJ2-1
D: TRBD2
size: -
DNA: TGTGCCATACAGCGGGGGCAGGGGTTGGTCGATGAGCAGTTCTTC
CDR3: CAIQRGQGLVDEQFF

V: TRBV18
J: TRBJ2-5
D: TRBD2
size: -
DNA: TGTGCCAGCTCACCACTCAGCGGGAGGGGTGAGACCCAGTACTTC
CDR3: CASSPLSGRGETQYF

V: TRBV19
J: TRBJ2-2
D: -
size: -
DNA: TGTGCCAGTAGTCTCTCCGGGGAGCTGTTTTTT
CDR3: CASSLSGELFF

V: TRBV3-1/TRBV3-2
J: TRBJ1-4
D: -
size: -
DNA: TGTGCCAGCAGCCAAGGATCAACAGCAACTAATGAAAAACTGTTTTTT
CDR3: CASSQGSTATNEKLFF

V: TRBV5-1
J: TRBJ2-7
D: -
size: few
DNA: TGCGCCAGCAGCTTGTTGGGGGCCGAGCAGTACTTC
CDR3: CASSLLGAEQYF